This T cell receptor beta chain was documented in a study of T cell changes during pregnancy in multiple sclerosis. Method: immunoSEQ multiplex PCR; TCRdb's copy keeps in-frame clones and lacks some. The profile shows 88,000 or so clones, around 90% of them singletons. The CDR3 extends over 15 amino acids. This receptor was taken from a female donor with multiple sclerosis, enrolled in a pregnancy study. Sequences were derived from peripheral blood, sampled before pregnancy. The rearrangement links TRBV21-1 to TRBJ1-6; no check of the table's D call, TRBD1, against the DNA was made. TRBV21-1 is designated a pseudogene. The CDR3 loop is CASSNPRDRQSPLHF. The DNA of the CDR3 is TGTGCCAGCAGCAATCCTCGGGACAGACAATCACCCCTCCACTTT.